These T cell receptor beta chains were read from a single sample in a study of cytomegalovirus exposure and HLA in healthy donors. The assay was immunoSEQ multiplex PCR, and TCRdb's table has in-frame clones only and misses some. In the table there are 120,000 or so clones, approximately 88% of which are singletons. The sequenced material came from PBMCs. The receptors shown here come from a woman younger than 30 in good health and CMV-seronegative. Both conserved end residues are part of each CDR3. A D gene is named only where the DNA matches it firmly. The size entry is marked missing in some rows and otherwise reads once, few, many or a size class.

size,J,D,V,CDR3,DNA
.,TRBJ2-1,TRBD2,TRBV7-6,CASSLESASGYSSYNEQFF,TGTGCCAGCAGCTTAGAATCGGCTAGCGGTTATAGCTCCTACAATGAGCAGTTCTTC
.,TRBJ2-1,TRBD1,TRBV4-1,CASSQDKGGWYNEQFF,TGCGCCAGCAGCCAAGACAAAGGGGGCTGGTACAATGAGCAGTTCTTC
.,TRBJ2-7,TRBD1,TRBV5-6,CASSLYGTARGDEQYF,TGTGCCAGCAGCTTGTATGGGACAGCCCGGGGCGACGAGCAGTACTTC
.,TRBJ2-7,TRBD2,TRBV5-5,CASSPGTSGTYEQYF,TGTGCCAGCAGCCCCGGGACTAGCGGGACCTACGAGCAGTACTTC
.,TRBJ1-3,.,TRBV5-6,CASSYPGGPSGNTIYF,TGTGCCAGCAGTTATCCGGGAGGTCCCTCTGGAAACACCATATATTTT
.,TRBJ1-1,.,TRBV5-1,CASSLGGPEAFF,TGCGCCAGCAGCTTAGGAGGGCCTGAAGCTTTCTTT
.,TRBJ1-2,.,TRBV7-2,CASTLTSGRHGYTF,TGTGCCAGCACTCTTACATCAGGGAGGCATGGCTACACCTTC
.,TRBJ2-3,TRBD1,TRBV18,CASSPGTGGEADTQYF,TGTGCCAGCTCACCCGGGACAGGGGGCGAAGCAGATACGCAGTATTTT
.,TRBJ2-1,.,TRBV9,CASSPRLGDEQFF,TGTGCCAGCAGCCCGAGGTTGGGTGATGAGCAGTTCTTC
.,TRBJ2-1,.,TRBV4-1,CASSLRTQFPPNEQFF,TGCGCCAGCAGCCTCAGGACTCAGTTTCCCCCCAATGAGCAGTTCTTC
.,TRBJ2-1,.,TRBV4-1,CASSQEGGEQFF,TGCGCCAGCAGCCAAGAAGGAGGTGAGCAGTTCTTC
.,TRBJ1-5,.,TRBV19,CASSPLINQPQHF,TGTGCCAGTAGTCCCCTTATTAATCAGCCCCAGCATTTT
once,TRBJ1-1,.,TRBV7-2,CASSLVGGNTEAFF,TGTGCCAGCAGCTTAGTAGGAGGAAACACTGAAGCTTTCTTT
.,TRBJ2-3,.,TRBV2,CASSELEVMRVAQYF,TGTGCCAGCAGTGAATTGGAGGTGATGCGAGTGGCGCAGTATTTT
.,TRBJ2-4,TRBD1,TRBV30,CAWSGGQGNIQYF,TGTGCCTGGAGCGGTGGACAGGGAAACATTCAGTACTTC
.,TRBJ2-7,TRBD2,TRBV5-1,CASSLDGWVAGASYEQYF,TGCGCCAGCAGCTTGGATGGTTGGGTGGCGGGAGCCTCCTACGAGCAGTACTTC
.,TRBJ1-1,.,TRBV6-1,CASTLGPAFF,TGTGCCAGCACCCTGGGCCCTGCTTTCTTT
.,TRBJ2-7,TRBD1,TRBV19,CASSHPRGQVHEQYF,TGTGCCAGTAGCCATCCCAGGGGACAGGTCCACGAGCAGTACTTC